This is a list of T cell receptor beta chains from one sample in a study of beta chain features in type 1 diabetes. Only in-frame clones appear in the TCRdb table, and some are missing; sequencing was by immunoSEQ multiplex PCR. The sample consists of around 430,000 clones, approximately 30% of them appearing once. Input material: naive CD4+ T cells from blood. The receptor source for this set is a man younger than 35 in good health. Both conserved end residues are part of each CDR3. The order of the fields is D gene, J gene, clone size, V gene, CDR3 DNA, CDR3 protein. The D gene is left open where the match is weak. Size is stated for part of the rows, as once, few or many counts, or as a class when the clone is expanded.

-,TRBJ1-2,-,TRBV2,TGTGCCAGCAGTGAACAGGGTCCCTATGGCTACACCTTC,CASSEQGPYGYTF
-,TRBJ1-2,few,TRBV7-9,TGTGCCTTCAGGAGCCCTACCTATGGCTACACCTTC,CAFRSPTYGYTF
-,TRBJ2-3,-,TRBV9,TGTGCCAGCAGCTTATGGAGAGGAGGGAACACAGATACGCAGTATTTT,CASSLWRGGNTDTQYF
-,TRBJ2-1,few,TRBV4-1,TGCGCCAGCAGCCAAGGAGGGCCGTACAATGAGCAGTTCTTC,CASSQGGPYNEQFF
-,TRBJ2-2,-,TRBV7-7,TGTGCTAGCAGCCCCAGGCATAACACCGGGGAGCTGTTTTTT,CASSPRHNTGELFF
-,TRBJ2-5,few,TRBV7-7,TGTGCTAGCACCTCCTCGGTCAACTCGCCCCAGTACTTC,CASTSSVNSPQYF
-,TRBJ2-3,-,TRBV9,TGTGCCAGCAGCCCTAGTGTGGGTGGCCCAGATACGCAGTATTTT,CASSPSVGGPDTQYF
-,TRBJ2-1,-,TRBV29-1,TGCAGCGTTGAAGATCGTGGAGGGAGCCCCTACAATGAGCAGTTCTTC,CSVEDRGGSPYNEQFF
-,TRBJ2-5,few,TRBV6-1,TGTGCCAGCAGTGAAAAAGCTCTAGCCGGGGAGACCCAGTACTTC,CASSEKALAGETQYF
TRBD2,TRBJ2-1,-,TRBV6-6,TGTGCCAGCAGTGCTAGCGGGAGGGCGGCGGGCAATGAGCAGTTCTTC,CASSASGRAAGNEQFF
TRBD1,TRBJ2-7,-,TRBV30,TGTGCCTGGAGTGTAAGGGACAGGGGGTACGAGCAGTACTTC,CAWSVRDRGYEQYF
TRBD2,TRBJ2-7,-,TRBV4-2,TGTGCCAGCAGCCAAGATGGCAGACTAGCAACCTACGAGCAGTACTTC,CASSQDGRLATYEQYF
-,TRBJ2-2,few,TRBV29-1,TGCAGCGTTGGGGGGGCCCCAGCGGGCACCGGGGAGCTGTTTTTT,CSVGGAPAGTGELFF
TRBD1,TRBJ1-2,-,TRBV6-5,TGTGCCAGCAGTGGCGGGACAGCCTATGGCTACACCTTC,CASSGGTAYGYTF
-,TRBJ2-3,few,TRBV13,TGTGCCAGCAGCCAACGAATTCCGACAGATACGCAGTATTTT,CASSQRIPTDTQYF
TRBD1,TRBJ2-5,few,TRBV7-8,TGTGCCAGCAGCGGGACAGCAGGCGAGACCCAGTACTTC,CASSGTAGETQYF
-,TRBJ2-3,once,TRBV4-1,TGCGCCAGCAGCCTGCAGACCTTCACAGATACGCAGTATTTT,CASSLQTFTDTQYF
-,TRBJ2-3,few,TRBV7-3,TGTGCCAGCGGATCCGGGACCTCAGATACGCAGTATTTT,CASGSGTSDTQYF
-,TRBJ2-1,-,TRBV7-6,TGTGCCAGCAGCTTAGTGCCTAACGGGAATGAGCAGTTCTTC,CASSLVPNGNEQFF
-,TRBJ2-3,-,TRBV2,TGTGCCAGCAGTGAAGCAGTTCGGGGAGCGCAGTATTTT,CASSEAVRGAQYF
TRBD1,TRBJ2-1,-,TRBV9,TGTGCCAGCAGCGCCTCAGGACAGGGGGTCTACAATGAGCAGTTCTTC,CASSASGQGVYNEQFF
-,TRBJ2-3,-,TRBV7-2,TGTGCCAGCAGGGGAAGAAGCACAGATACGCAGTATTTT,CASRGRSTDTQYF
-,TRBJ2-1,-,TRBV6-5,TGTGCCAGCAGTTACGACTGGATCTCCTACAATGAGCAGTTCTTC,CASSYDWISYNEQFF
TRBD2,TRBJ2-4,few,TRBV7-2,TGTGCCAGCAGCTTAGGGGCGGGAGGAGCCAAAAACATTCAGTACTTC,CASSLGAGGAKNIQYF
-,TRBJ2-3,few,TRBV15,TGTGCCACCAGCAGAGATCTAGCCACAGATACGCAGTATTTT,CATSRDLATDTQYF
TRBD2,TRBJ2-3,-,TRBV9,TGTGCCAGCAGCGTACTAGCGGGAGGCACAGATACGCAGTATTTT,CASSVLAGGTDTQYF
-,TRBJ2-7,few,TRBV20-1,TGCAGTGCAGGGGATTCTTACGAGCAGTACTTC,CSAGDSYEQYF
TRBD1,TRBJ2-1,few,TRBV18,TGTGCCAGCTCACCGGTCGGACAGGGGAATGAGCAGTTCTTC,CASSPVGQGNEQFF
TRBD1,TRBJ2-7,-,TRBV7-9,TGTGCCAGCAGCTTCGACAGGGTTTCCTACGAGCAGTACTTC,CASSFDRVSYEQYF
TRBD2,TRBJ2-6,few,TRBV9,TGTGCCAGCAGCGTAGAGCGGGGGGCCAGCTCTGGGGCCAACGTCCTGACTTTC,CASSVERGASSGANVLTF
-,TRBJ2-5,-,TRBV5-4,TGTGCCAGCAGCCCCACCCTGGACAGCGGGACTGAGACCCAGTACTTC,CASSPTLDSGTETQYF
TRBD1,TRBJ1-2,-,TRBV25-1,TGTGCCAGCAAGGGACAGGGCGATTATGGCTACACCTTC,CASKGQGDYGYTF
-,TRBJ2-3,-,TRBV9,TGTGCCAGCAGCGTAGGGGGCGAGGCAGATACGCAGTATTTT,CASSVGGEADTQYF
-,TRBJ1-2,few,TRBV30,TGTGCCTGGTCAACCCCGGGGACAAGTGGCTACACCTTC,CAWSTPGTSGYTF
-,TRBJ2-4,few,TRBV18,TGTGCCAGCTCACCACAGGGGGTGGCGAACATTCAGTACTTC,CASSPQGVANIQYF
-,TRBJ2-4,-,TRBV27,TGTGCCAGCAGTTTCTACCCTCGGTCCCGCGTAGCCAAAAACATTCAGTACTTC,CASSFYPRSRVAKNIQYF
TRBD1,TRBJ1-1,few,TRBV6-5,TGTGCCAGCAGCAGAGGACAGGGAGCCTATGAAGCTTTCTTT,CASSRGQGAYEAFF
TRBD1,TRBJ2-7,few,TRBV29-1,TGCAGCGTTGCACCGGCCAGGGGGATGACCTACGAGCAGTACTTC,CSVAPARGMTYEQYF
-,TRBJ2-7,few,TRBV10-3,TGTGCCATCAGTGACGGGTCCTACGAGCAGTACTTC,CAISDGSYEQYF
-,TRBJ1-2,few,TRBV29-1,TGCAGCGTAGAATCCTCGACAGAGGTTAATACCTTC,CSVESSTEVNTF
-,TRBJ2-3,-,TRBV7-3,TGTGCCAGCAGCAAAGGCGCAGATACGCAGTATTTT,CASSKGADTQYF
-,TRBJ2-5,-,TRBV5-1,TGCGCCAGCAGCTCAGTTTATGGGCAAGAGACCCAGTACTTC,CASSSVYGQETQYF
TRBD2,TRBJ2-1,-,TRBV11-2,TGTGCCAGCAGCCCTTTGGCGGGAGGATACAATGAGCAGTTCTTC,CASSPLAGGYNEQFF